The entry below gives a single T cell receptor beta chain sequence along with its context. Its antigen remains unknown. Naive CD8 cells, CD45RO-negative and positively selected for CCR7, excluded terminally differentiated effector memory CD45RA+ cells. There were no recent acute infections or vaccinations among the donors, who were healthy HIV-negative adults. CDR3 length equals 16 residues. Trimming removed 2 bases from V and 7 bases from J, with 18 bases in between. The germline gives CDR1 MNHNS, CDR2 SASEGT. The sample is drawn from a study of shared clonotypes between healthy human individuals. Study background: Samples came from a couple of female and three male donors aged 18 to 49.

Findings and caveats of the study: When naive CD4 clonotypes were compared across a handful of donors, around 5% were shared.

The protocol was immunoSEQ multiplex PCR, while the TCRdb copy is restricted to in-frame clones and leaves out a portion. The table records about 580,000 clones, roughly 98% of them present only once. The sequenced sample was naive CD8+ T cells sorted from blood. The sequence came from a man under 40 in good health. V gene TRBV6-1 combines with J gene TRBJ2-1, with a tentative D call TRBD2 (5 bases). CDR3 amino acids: CASSERLAREYNEQFF. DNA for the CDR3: TGTGCCAGCAGTGAAAGGCTAGCCCGAGAGTATAATGAGCAGTTCTTC.